This is a list of T cell receptor beta chains from one sample in a study of T cells after yellow fever vaccination. TCRdb analysed the 5' RACE reads with MiXCR anew, one entry per CDR3 protein. This sample yields hundreds of thousands of distinct CDR3 sequences, of which around 20% are seen a single time; over 15% belongs to the top ten. This specimen was PBMCs, taken before the yellow fever booster vaccination. Source of these receptors: a man between 18 and 35 years old who received the YFV17D yellow fever vaccine. Both conserved end residues are part of each CDR3. D genes are given only for firm matches. The size of a clone is reported for some rows only, either as once, few or many, or as a class for expanded clones.

clone_size: -
d_call: TRBD1
v_call: TRBV9
j_call: TRBJ1-2
cdr3_aa: CASSLDRGDGYTF
cdr3_nt: TGTGCCAGCAGCTTGGACAGGGGGGATGGCTACACCTTC

clone_size: -
d_call: -
v_call: TRBV10-3
j_call: TRBJ1-1
cdr3_aa: CAIRRVSGTDTEAFF
cdr3_nt: TGTGCCATCAGGAGGGTGTCGGGTACAGACACTGAAGCTTTCTTT

clone_size: few
d_call: -
v_call: TRBV9
j_call: TRBJ1-3
cdr3_aa: CASSVSGNTIYF
cdr3_nt: TGTGCCAGCAGCGTTTCCGGAAACACCATATATTTT

clone_size: many
d_call: TRBD1
v_call: TRBV2
j_call: TRBJ2-1
cdr3_aa: CASSASTGTNEQFF
cdr3_nt: TGTGCCAGCAGTGCGTCGACAGGGACCAATGAGCAGTTCTTC

clone_size: many
d_call: TRBD2
v_call: TRBV4-3
j_call: TRBJ2-3
cdr3_aa: CASSQELAGGPTDTQYF
cdr3_nt: TGCGCCAGCAGCCAAGAACTAGCGGGGGGCCCGACAGATACGCAGTATTTT

clone_size: -
d_call: TRBD1
v_call: TRBV6-2/TRBV6-3
j_call: TRBJ1-2
cdr3_aa: CASSYTSQGGYGYTF
cdr3_nt: TGTGCCAGCAGTTACACTTCGCAGGGGGGCTATGGCTACACCTTC

clone_size: few
d_call: -
v_call: TRBV11-2
j_call: TRBJ2-3
cdr3_aa: CASSLFNTQYF
cdr3_nt: TGTGCCAGCAGCTTATTTAATACGCAGTATTTT

clone_size: few
d_call: -
v_call: TRBV12-3/TRBV12-4
j_call: TRBJ2-3
cdr3_aa: CASSSWVGGTQYF
cdr3_nt: TGTGCCAGCAGCTCCTGGGTTGGGGGTACGCAGTATTTT

clone_size: few
d_call: TRBD2
v_call: TRBV20-1
j_call: TRBJ2-5
cdr3_aa: CSARPGGARETQYF
cdr3_nt: TGCAGTGCAAGACCGGGGGGGGCCCGGGAGACCCAGTACTTC

clone_size: -
d_call: -
v_call: TRBV4-3
j_call: TRBJ2-5
cdr3_aa: CASSLMPRGGTETQYF
cdr3_nt: TGCGCCAGCAGCCTAATGCCCCGCGGCGGGACGGAGACCCAGTACTTC

clone_size: few
d_call: -
v_call: TRBV3-1
j_call: TRBJ2-1
cdr3_aa: CASSQGTNEQFF
cdr3_nt: TGTGCCAGCAGCCAAGGAACTAATGAGCAGTTCTTC

clone_size: -
d_call: -
v_call: TRBV6-5
j_call: TRBJ1-4
cdr3_aa: CASTPTGSEKLFF
cdr3_nt: TGTGCCAGCACCCCCACAGGGAGTGAAAAACTGTTTTTT

clone_size: few
d_call: TRBD2
v_call: TRBV29-1
j_call: TRBJ2-5
cdr3_aa: CSVEGLAEETQYF
cdr3_nt: TGCAGCGTTGAGGGGCTAGCGGAAGAGACCCAGTACTTC

clone_size: few
d_call: -
v_call: TRBV12-3/TRBV12-4
j_call: TRBJ1-2
cdr3_aa: CASSLVERGTLYGYTF
cdr3_nt: TGTGCCAGCAGTTTGGTGGAAAGGGGGACCCTCTATGGCTACACCTTC

clone_size: many
d_call: -
v_call: TRBV12-3/TRBV12-4
j_call: TRBJ1-5
cdr3_aa: CASSLGGQPQHF
cdr3_nt: TGTGCCAGCAGTTTAGGGGGTCAGCCCCAGCATTTT

clone_size: -
d_call: TRBD1
v_call: TRBV7-2
j_call: TRBJ2-1
cdr3_aa: CASSTRTGTYNEQFF
cdr3_nt: TGTGCCAGCAGCACCCGGACAGGGACCTACAATGAGCAGTTCTTC

clone_size: -
d_call: TRBD1
v_call: TRBV7-2
j_call: TRBJ2-3
cdr3_aa: CASSYDRASTDTQYF
cdr3_nt: TGTGCCAGCAGCTACGACAGGGCCAGCACAGATACGCAGTATTTT

clone_size: few
d_call: -
v_call: TRBV7-8
j_call: TRBJ2-2
cdr3_aa: CASSLVTIKGTGELFF
cdr3_nt: TGTGCCAGCAGCTTAGTAACAATTAAGGGCACCGGGGAGCTGTTTTTT

clone_size: -
d_call: TRBD1
v_call: TRBV9
j_call: TRBJ2-4
cdr3_aa: CASSGPGQEMLAKNIQYF
cdr3_nt: TGTGCCAGCAGCGGACCGGGACAGGAAATGTTGGCCAAAAACATTCAGTACTTC

clone_size: -
d_call: -
v_call: TRBV21-1
j_call: TRBJ1-6
cdr3_aa: CASSKGGDRESSPLHF
cdr3_nt: TGTGCCAGCAGCAAAGGGGGGGACAGGGAAAGTTCACCCCTCCACTTT

clone_size: -
d_call: TRBD1
v_call: TRBV4-2
j_call: TRBJ1-2
cdr3_aa: CASSQPGTGFNYGYTF
cdr3_nt: TGTGCCAGCAGCCAACCCGGGACAGGATTTAACTATGGCTACACCTTC

clone_size: few
d_call: -
v_call: TRBV30
j_call: TRBJ2-2
cdr3_aa: CAWNGWGTGELFF
cdr3_nt: TGTGCCTGGAATGGTTGGGGCACCGGGGAGCTGTTTTTT

clone_size: few
d_call: TRBD2
v_call: TRBV3-1
j_call: TRBJ2-3
cdr3_aa: CASSQDSGMQYF
cdr3_nt: TGTGCCAGCAGCCAAGACAGCGGGATGCAGTATTTT

clone_size: -
d_call: -
v_call: TRBV6-2/TRBV6-3
j_call: TRBJ1-6
cdr3_aa: CASRFTGTRSPLHF
cdr3_nt: TGTGCCAGCAGATTTACAGGGACCCGCTCACCCCTCCACTTT

clone_size: -
d_call: -
v_call: TRBV3-1
j_call: TRBJ2-5
cdr3_aa: CASSLTQVQTQYF
cdr3_nt: TGTGCCAGCAGCCTAACACAAGTTCAGACCCAGTACTTC

clone_size: few
d_call: TRBD1
v_call: TRBV4-3
j_call: TRBJ2-7
cdr3_aa: CASSQDRGIYEQYF
cdr3_nt: TGCGCCAGCAGCCAAGACAGGGGGATTTACGAGCAGTACTTC

clone_size: -
d_call: -
v_call: TRBV27
j_call: TRBJ2-2
cdr3_aa: CSSSKVPPPGELFF
cdr3_nt: TGTTCCAGCTCGAAGGTGCCACCCCCCGGGGAGCTGTTTTTT

clone_size: many
d_call: TRBD1
v_call: TRBV7-2
j_call: TRBJ1-3
cdr3_aa: CASSLGTGVNTIYF
cdr3_nt: TGTGCCAGCAGCTTAGGGACAGGGGTAAACACCATATATTTT

clone_size: many
d_call: TRBD2
v_call: TRBV7-3
j_call: TRBJ2-1
cdr3_aa: CASSDPAGGGSYNEQFF
cdr3_nt: TGTGCCAGCAGCGATCCCGCAGGCGGGGGCTCCTACAATGAGCAGTTCTTC

clone_size: many
d_call: TRBD1
v_call: TRBV5-1
j_call: TRBJ1-4
cdr3_aa: CASSIAITGTGEEKLFF
cdr3_nt: TGCGCCAGCAGCATTGCGATAACCGGGACAGGGGAGGAAAAACTGTTTTTT

clone_size: -
d_call: TRBD2
v_call: TRBV20-1
j_call: TRBJ2-1
cdr3_aa: CSASRLAGLSEQFF
cdr3_nt: TGCAGTGCTAGCAGACTAGCGGGGTTGTCTGAGCAGTTCTTC

clone_size: few
d_call: -
v_call: TRBV7-6
j_call: TRBJ2-2
cdr3_aa: CASSLYWTEYELFF
cdr3_nt: TGTGCCAGCAGCTTATACTGGACAGAATACGAGCTGTTTTTT

clone_size: few
d_call: -
v_call: TRBV18
j_call: TRBJ1-4
cdr3_aa: CASSPGGGFDEKLFF
cdr3_nt: TGTGCCAGCTCACCAGGCGGGGGGTTCGATGAAAAACTGTTTTTT

clone_size: few
d_call: -
v_call: TRBV28
j_call: TRBJ2-3
cdr3_aa: CASSYSSGITDTQYF
cdr3_nt: TGTGCCAGCAGTTACTCGTCGGGGATCACAGATACGCAGTATTTT

clone_size: -
d_call: TRBD1
v_call: TRBV5-1
j_call: TRBJ2-5
cdr3_aa: CASSPPGTVETQYF
cdr3_nt: TGCGCCAGCAGCCCACCCGGGACAGTGGAGACCCAGTACTTC

clone_size: few
d_call: -
v_call: TRBV7-2
j_call: TRBJ2-1
cdr3_aa: CASSFLDVSYNEQFF
cdr3_nt: TGTGCCAGCAGCTTTCTCGACGTATCCTACAATGAGCAGTTCTTC

clone_size: -
d_call: -
v_call: TRBV19
j_call: TRBJ2-3
cdr3_aa: CASSIVPPDTQYF
cdr3_nt: TGTGCCAGTAGTATAGTTCCGCCAGATACGCAGTATTTT

clone_size: -
d_call: -
v_call: TRBV30
j_call: TRBJ2-3
cdr3_aa: CAWSVGTDTQYF
cdr3_nt: TGTGCCTGGAGTGTGGGCACAGATACGCAGTATTTT

clone_size: -
d_call: TRBD1
v_call: TRBV7-6
j_call: TRBJ1-1
cdr3_aa: CASSRLTGGYTEAFF
cdr3_nt: TGTGCCAGCAGCCGGCTGACAGGGGGTTACACTGAAGCTTTCTTT

clone_size: -
d_call: -
v_call: TRBV20-1
j_call: TRBJ2-3
cdr3_aa: CAASGSDTQYF
cdr3_nt: TGTGCCGCATCCGGTTCAGATACGCAGTATTTT

clone_size: -
d_call: -
v_call: TRBV5-1
j_call: TRBJ2-3
cdr3_aa: CASSLGSKATDTQYF
cdr3_nt: TGCGCCAGCAGCTTGGGTAGTAAGGCAACAGATACGCAGTATTTT

clone_size: -
d_call: -
v_call: TRBV5-1
j_call: TRBJ2-3
cdr3_aa: CASSLEGGLTDTQYF
cdr3_nt: TGCGCCAGCAGCTTGGAAGGGGGGCTTACAGATACGCAGTATTTT

clone_size: many
d_call: -
v_call: TRBV30
j_call: TRBJ2-1
cdr3_aa: CAWSVRGAAFF
cdr3_nt: TGTGCCTGGAGTGTAAGGGGGGCCGCGTTCTTC

clone_size: -
d_call: TRBD2
v_call: TRBV6-5
j_call: TRBJ2-1
cdr3_aa: CASRWTSGGYNEQFF
cdr3_nt: TGTGCCAGCAGATGGACTAGCGGGGGCTACAATGAGCAGTTCTTC

clone_size: -
d_call: -
v_call: TRBV9
j_call: TRBJ2-7
cdr3_aa: CASSVGDWTYEQYF
cdr3_nt: TGTGCCAGCAGCGTAGGGGATTGGACCTACGAGCAGTACTTC

clone_size: -
d_call: TRBD1
v_call: TRBV5-1
j_call: TRBJ1-1
cdr3_aa: CASSTRDGQGVTEAFF
cdr3_nt: TGCGCCAGCAGCACACGAGACGGACAGGGTGTGACTGAAGCTTTCTTT

clone_size: -
d_call: TRBD1
v_call: TRBV11-2
j_call: TRBJ1-2
cdr3_aa: CASSRNPGGDGYTF
cdr3_nt: TGTGCCAGCAGCCGAAACCCAGGGGGCGATGGCTACACCTTC

clone_size: few
d_call: -
v_call: TRBV20-1
j_call: TRBJ2-1
cdr3_aa: CSARESALVGLDEQFF
cdr3_nt: TGCAGTGCTAGAGAGTCGGCGTTGGTTGGTCTCGATGAGCAGTTCTTC

clone_size: -
d_call: -
v_call: TRBV29-1
j_call: TRBJ1-3
cdr3_aa: CSVTRTFGNTIYF
cdr3_nt: TGCAGCGTGACCCGGACATTTGGAAACACCATATATTTT

clone_size: few
d_call: -
v_call: TRBV6-6
j_call: TRBJ1-5
cdr3_aa: CASSYYRGEQPQHF
cdr3_nt: TGTGCCAGCAGTTACTACAGAGGGGAGCAGCCCCAGCATTTT

clone_size: -
d_call: -
v_call: TRBV7-2
j_call: TRBJ1-1
cdr3_aa: CASSSWGDGTEAFF
cdr3_nt: TGTGCCAGCAGCTCCTGGGGGGATGGGACTGAAGCTTTCTTT

clone_size: few
d_call: -
v_call: TRBV13
j_call: TRBJ2-3
cdr3_aa: CASSLPFTDTQYF
cdr3_nt: TGTGCCAGCAGCTTACCCTTCACAGATACGCAGTATTTT

clone_size: -
d_call: -
v_call: TRBV6-5
j_call: TRBJ2-5
cdr3_aa: CASSYSHRVETQYF
cdr3_nt: TGTGCCAGCAGTTACTCGCACAGGGTAGAGACCCAGTACTTC

clone_size: -
d_call: -
v_call: TRBV7-3
j_call: TRBJ1-1
cdr3_aa: CASSVSRNTEAFF
cdr3_nt: TGTGCCAGCAGCGTAAGCAGGAACACTGAAGCTTTCTTT

clone_size: few
d_call: -
v_call: TRBV20-1
j_call: TRBJ1-3
cdr3_aa: CSARPRWGGSLSVPGNTIYF
cdr3_nt: TGCAGTGCTAGGCCCCGGTGGGGGGGCTCGTTATCTGTCCCTGGAAACACCATATATTTT